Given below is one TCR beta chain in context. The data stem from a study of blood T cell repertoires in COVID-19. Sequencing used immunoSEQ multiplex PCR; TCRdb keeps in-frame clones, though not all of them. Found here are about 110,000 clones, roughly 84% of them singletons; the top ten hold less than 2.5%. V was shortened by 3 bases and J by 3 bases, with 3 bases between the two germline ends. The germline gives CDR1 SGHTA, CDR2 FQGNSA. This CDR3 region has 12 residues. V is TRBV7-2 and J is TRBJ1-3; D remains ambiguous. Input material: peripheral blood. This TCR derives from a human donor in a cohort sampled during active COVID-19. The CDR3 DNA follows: TGTGCCAGCAGCTTTAGTGGAAACACCATATATTTT. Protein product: CASSFSGNTIYF.